The rows below give T cell receptor beta chains drawn from one sample of a study of PD-1 blockade in classical Hodgkin lymphoma. Produced via immunoSEQ multiplex PCR; TCRdb's table is partial and in-frame only. Here the sample spans approximately 110,000 clones, roughly nine tenths being singletons. Sequenced here: peripheral blood mononuclear cells (PBMCs), sampled before the fourth cycle of nivolumab. These receptor sequences come from a human donor with classical Hodgkin lymphoma. The CDR3 runs from the conserved cysteine through the conserved F or W. D genes are given only for firm matches. Size is stated for part of the rows, as once, few or many counts, or as a class when the clone is expanded.

d_call	v_call	clone_size	j_call	cdr3_nt	cdr3_aa
TRBD2	TRBV4-1	NA	TRBJ2-5	TGCGCCAGCAGCCTGAGCGGGAGTACCCAGTACTTC	CASSLSGSTQYF
TRBD1	TRBV18	NA	TRBJ1-2	TGTGCCAGCTCCCGCGGGACAGGTGTCGATGGCTACACCTTC	CASSRGTGVDGYTF
NA	TRBV28	NA	TRBJ2-7	TGTGCCAGCAGTTCAACCCCCTACTCCTACGAGCAGTACTTC	CASSSTPYSYEQYF
NA	TRBV2	NA	TRBJ2-7	TGTGCCAGCAGTGGGGAGAGATCCTACGAGCAGTACTTC	CASSGERSYEQYF
TRBD1	TRBV7-2	NA	TRBJ2-7	TGTGCCAGCAGCCATAACACAGGGGTACTTTCCTACGAGCAGTACTTC	CASSHNTGVLSYEQYF
NA	TRBV28	NA	TRBJ2-6	TGTGCCAGCAGTTTTATAGGGGGCTCTGGGGCCAACGTCCTGACTTTC	CASSFIGGSGANVLTF
NA	TRBV9	NA	TRBJ2-2	TGTGCCAGCAGCGTTTCCCCCGTCAGCGTCACTACCGGGGAGCTGTTTTTT	CASSVSPVSVTTGELFF
NA	TRBV25-1	NA	TRBJ2-1	TGTGCCAGCAGTGAATTTAAGGGAAGCTCCTACAATGAGCAGTTCTTC	CASSEFKGSSYNEQFF
TRBD2	TRBV29-1	NA	TRBJ2-7	TGCAGCGTTGAGGGACTAGCGGACTCCTACGAGCAGTACTTC	CSVEGLADSYEQYF
TRBD2	TRBV30	NA	TRBJ2-3	TGTGCCTGGAACGGACGGAGCGGGATCACAGATACGCAGTATTTT	CAWNGRSGITDTQYF
TRBD2	TRBV6-5	few	TRBJ2-7	TGTGCCAGCAGCCGGACTAGCGGGAGTTACGAGCAGTACTTC	CASSRTSGSYEQYF
TRBD1	TRBV6-1	NA	TRBJ2-2	TGTGCCAGCACGGGACAGGGCGTCACCGGGGAGCTGTTTTTT	CASTGQGVTGELFF
NA	TRBV4-1	NA	TRBJ1-5	TGCGCCAGCAGCTCCCGGGACATCTATCAGCCCCAGCATTTT	CASSSRDIYQPQHF
TRBD2	TRBV6-5	NA	TRBJ2-5	TGTGCCAGCAGTCCCTTAGCGGGAGTACAAGAGACCCAGTACTTC	CASSPLAGVQETQYF
NA	TRBV5-1	once	TRBJ2-5	TGCGCCAGCAGCTTGGGACTAGTCATCCAAGAGACCCAGTACTTC	CASSLGLVIQETQYF
TRBD1	TRBV7-9	NA	TRBJ2-2	TGTGCCAGCAGCCCGAGGACAGGGGGTGACACCGGGGAGCTGTTTTTT	CASSPRTGGDTGELFF
NA	TRBV5-1	NA	TRBJ1-1	TGCGCCAGCAGTCGACCGCCGCAGGACGAAGCTTTCTTT	CASSRPPQDEAFF
NA	TRBV30	NA	TRBJ2-1	TGTGCCTGGAGTGTCCAGCGACTCTACAATGAGCAGTTCTTC	CAWSVQRLYNEQFF
TRBD1	TRBV6-5	NA	TRBJ1-2	TGTGCCAGCAGTTACCAGGGGGTGCAAGATGGCTACACCTTC	CASSYQGVQDGYTF
NA	TRBV30	NA	TRBJ2-7	TGTGCCTGGAGTGTCACCGCCTACGAGCAGTACTTC	CAWSVTAYEQYF
NA	TRBV4-1	once	TRBJ2-3	TGCGCCAGCAGCCAAGTCGGTCTAGACACAGATACGCAGTATTTT	CASSQVGLDTDTQYF
NA	TRBV19	NA	TRBJ2-4	TGTGCCCGAAGGGGGGAAGCCAAAAACATTCAGTACTTC	CARRGEAKNIQYF
NA	TRBV4-1	NA	TRBJ2-7	TGCGCCAGCAGCCAAGGTCGGGGGGCGGATGAGCAGTACTTC	CASSQGRGADEQYF
NA	TRBV6-1	NA	TRBJ2-5	TGTGCCAGCAGTGATCGGCGGGGAGAGCAAGAGACCCAGTACTTC	CASSDRRGEQETQYF
TRBD2	TRBV18	NA	TRBJ2-1	TGTGCCAGCTCACCGGGGCGGGAGGACGATGAGCAGTTCTTC	CASSPGREDDEQFF
TRBD1	TRBV5-1	NA	TRBJ2-7	TGCGCCAGCAGCCCGGACAGGGGGCCCTACGAGCAGTACTTC	CASSPDRGPYEQYF
NA	TRBV4-3	once	TRBJ2-7	TGCGCCAGCAGCCAGAACCGGGACACGAGAATCTACGAGCAGTACTTC	CASSQNRDTRIYEQYF
TRBD2	TRBV27	once	TRBJ2-7	TGTGCCAGCAGTCCGATAGCGGGGGCCTACGAGCAGTACTTC	CASSPIAGAYEQYF
NA	TRBV27	NA	TRBJ2-2	TGTGCCAGCAGCCAAGAGGGGACCGGGGAGCTGTTTTTT	CASSQEGTGELFF
TRBD2	TRBV7-6	NA	TRBJ2-1	TGTGCCAGCAGTTACAGCGGGAACGAGCAGTTCTTC	CASSYSGNEQFF
NA	TRBV25-1	NA	TRBJ1-4	TGTGCCAGCAGCAGAGGGGCAACTAATGAAAAACTGTTTTTT	CASSRGATNEKLFF
TRBD2	TRBV5-1	NA	TRBJ2-1	TGCGCCAGCAGCTTCCTAGCGGGGGAGGTCAATGAGCAGTTCTTC	CASSFLAGEVNEQFF
TRBD1	TRBV7-2	NA	TRBJ2-1	TGTGCCAGCAGCTTACAGGGGGCTGCCTACAATGAGCAGTTCTTC	CASSLQGAAYNEQFF
TRBD2	TRBV5-1	NA	TRBJ2-1	TGCGCCAGCAGCCCTGGGGCGGGAGGACCTCTCTACAATGAGCAGTTCTTC	CASSPGAGGPLYNEQFF
TRBD1	TRBV2	NA	TRBJ1-5	TGTGCCAGCAGGACAGGGGTTCAGCCCCAGCATTTT	CASRTGVQPQHF
NA	TRBV29-1	NA	TRBJ2-1	TGCAGCGTTGGGTACAATGAGCAGTTCTTC	CSVGYNEQFF
TRBD1	TRBV2	NA	TRBJ2-7	TGTGCCAGCAGTGCCAGGGGGCAATCCTACGAGCAGTACTTC	CASSARGQSYEQYF
NA	TRBV5-4	NA	TRBJ2-2	TGTGCCAGCAGCATTTACGAAGGGGAGCTGTTTTTT	CASSIYEGELFF
NA	TRBV6-5	NA	TRBJ2-2	TGTGCCAGCAGTTACTCGTATGCAGGGGTCGCCGGGGAGCTGTTTTTT	CASSYSYAGVAGELFF
NA	TRBV21-1	NA	TRBJ2-7	TGTGCCAGCAGAAACCCGAGACAGGTATTGTGGGACCTCTACGAGCAGTACTTC	CASRNPRQVLWDLYEQYF
TRBD1	TRBV28	NA	TRBJ1-5	TGTGCCAGCAGTTTTGGCCCCCGGGACAGGGGACGAAGTCAGCCCCAGCATTTT	CASSFGPRDRGRSQPQHF
NA	TRBV10-3	NA	TRBJ1-2	TGTGCCATCAGTGAATCGTCGAACTATGGCTACACCTTC	CAISESSNYGYTF
TRBD1	TRBV27	NA	TRBJ2-7	TGTGCCAGCAGTTTCGGGACAGGGGGTGAGCAGTACTTC	CASSFGTGGEQYF
NA	TRBV5-6	NA	TRBJ2-7	TGTGCCAGCAGCTTAAAGGGGGGTTACGAGCAGTACTTC	CASSLKGGYEQYF
NA	TRBV9	NA	TRBJ1-5	TGTGCCAGCAGCGTAGGGGGAGGGACCTTCCCTGAGCCCCAGCATTTT	CASSVGGGTFPEPQHF
NA	TRBV28	NA	TRBJ2-5	TGTGCCAGCAGGGCGTATGGAGAGACCCAGTACTTC	CASRAYGETQYF
NA	TRBV27	few	TRBJ1-5	TGTGCCAGCAGTTCACAAGGACGCAATCAGCCCCAGCATTTT	CASSSQGRNQPQHF
NA	TRBV6-5	once	TRBJ1-2	TGTGCCAGCAGTTACGACGGGGCTAACTATGGCTACACCTTC	CASSYDGANYGYTF
NA	TRBV5-1	NA	TRBJ2-7	TGCGCCAGCAGCTCGGGACTGACCTACGAGCAGTACTTC	CASSSGLTYEQYF
NA	TRBV5-8	NA	TRBJ1-5	TGTGCCAGCAGCTTATTTCAGGGTCATCAGCCCCAGCATTTT	CASSLFQGHQPQHF
TRBD2	TRBV5-1	NA	TRBJ2-1	TGCGCCAGCAGTATGACTAGCGGGAGCGTAAATGAGCAGTTCTTC	CASSMTSGSVNEQFF
NA	TRBV11-2	NA	TRBJ2-5	TGTGCCAGCAGCTTAGCGGGGCTTCAGACCCAGTACTTC	CASSLAGLQTQYF
TRBD1	TRBV5-4	NA	TRBJ2-7	TGTGCCAGCAGCGCCCGGACAGGGGGCAAGTTTGATGAGCAGTACTTC	CASSARTGGKFDEQYF
NA	TRBV25-1	NA	TRBJ2-1	TGTGCCAGCAGTGAGGGTACAGGTCGTAATGAGCAGTTCTTC	CASSEGTGRNEQFF
NA	TRBV5-1	NA	TRBJ2-1	TGCGCCAGCAGCTTGCGGCGGGAAACCTACAATGAGCAGTTCTTC	CASSLRRETYNEQFF
NA	TRBV18	NA	TRBJ1-2	TGTGCCAGCTCATCCTTCCAGGGGAACTATGGCTACACCTTC	CASSSFQGNYGYTF
NA	TRBV28	once	TRBJ1-5	TGTGCCTCTAAGGCCTGGGGGTTCAATCAGCCCCAGCATTTT	CASKAWGFNQPQHF
TRBD1	TRBV19	NA	TRBJ1-1	TGTGCCAGTAGTATTTCCGGGACAGGGGGCTGGAGCACTGAAGCTTTCTTT	CASSISGTGGWSTEAFF
TRBD2	TRBV18	NA	TRBJ2-3	TGTGCCAGCTCAAGCAGGCGGGAGGGCCCGACAGATACGCAGTATTTT	CASSSRREGPTDTQYF